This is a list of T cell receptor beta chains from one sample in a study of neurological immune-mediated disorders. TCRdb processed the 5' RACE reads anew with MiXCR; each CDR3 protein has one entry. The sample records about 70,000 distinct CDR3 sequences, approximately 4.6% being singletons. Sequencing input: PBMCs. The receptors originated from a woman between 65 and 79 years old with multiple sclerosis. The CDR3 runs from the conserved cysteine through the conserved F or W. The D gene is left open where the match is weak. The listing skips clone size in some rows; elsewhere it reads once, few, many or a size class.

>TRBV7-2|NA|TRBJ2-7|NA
CASSPAFRTYEQYF
TGTGCCAGCAGCCCAGCTTTCCGGACCTACGAGCAGTACTTC
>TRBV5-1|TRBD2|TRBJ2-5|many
CASSLAELAGAQETQYF
TGCGCCAGCAGCTTGGCGGAACTAGCGGGGGCCCAAGAGACCCAGTACTTC
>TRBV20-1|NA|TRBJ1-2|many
CSASRDRDGYTF
TGCAGTGCTAGTCGCGATCGCGATGGCTACACCTTC
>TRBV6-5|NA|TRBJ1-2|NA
CASRTQGFSYTF
TGTGCCAGTAGAACCCAGGGATTTTCCTACACCTTC
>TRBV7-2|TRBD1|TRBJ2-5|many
CASSRDRGLETQYF
TGTGCCAGCAGCCGGGACAGGGGGCTGGAGACCCAGTACTTC
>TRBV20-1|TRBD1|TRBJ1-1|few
CSAGQSGDLKGAFF
TGCAGTGCGGGACAGTCTGGAGATCTTAAGGGAGCTTTCTTT
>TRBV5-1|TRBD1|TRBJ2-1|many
CASGGQGDNEQFF
TGCGCCAGCGGGGGACAGGGGGACAATGAGCAGTTCTTC
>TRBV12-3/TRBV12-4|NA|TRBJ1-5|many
CASSLSFPGQESNQPQHF
TGTGCCAGCAGTTTATCCTTTCCAGGGCAGGAAAGCAATCAGCCCCAGCATTTT
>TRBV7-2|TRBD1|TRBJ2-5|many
CASSLGGTGTQETQYF
TGTGCCAGCAGCTTAGGGGGGACAGGGACCCAAGAGACCCAGTACTTC
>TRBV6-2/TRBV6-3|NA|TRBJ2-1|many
CASSSRSDNEQFF
TGTGCCAGCAGTTCACGCTCGGACAATGAGCAGTTCTTC
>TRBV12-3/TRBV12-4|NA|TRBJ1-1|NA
CASRVGYTEAFF
TGTGCCAGCAGGGTAGGTTACACTGAAGCTTTCTTT
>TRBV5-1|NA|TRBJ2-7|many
CASGQRSSYEQYF
TGCGCCAGCGGGCAGAGGAGCTCCTACGAGCAGTACTTC
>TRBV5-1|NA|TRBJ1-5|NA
CASSPASNQPQHF
TGCGCCAGCAGCCCTGCTAGCAATCAGCCCCAGCATTTT
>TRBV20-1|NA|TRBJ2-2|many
CSARDGSTGELFF
TGCAGTGCTAGAGACGGGTCCACCGGGGAGCTGTTTTTT